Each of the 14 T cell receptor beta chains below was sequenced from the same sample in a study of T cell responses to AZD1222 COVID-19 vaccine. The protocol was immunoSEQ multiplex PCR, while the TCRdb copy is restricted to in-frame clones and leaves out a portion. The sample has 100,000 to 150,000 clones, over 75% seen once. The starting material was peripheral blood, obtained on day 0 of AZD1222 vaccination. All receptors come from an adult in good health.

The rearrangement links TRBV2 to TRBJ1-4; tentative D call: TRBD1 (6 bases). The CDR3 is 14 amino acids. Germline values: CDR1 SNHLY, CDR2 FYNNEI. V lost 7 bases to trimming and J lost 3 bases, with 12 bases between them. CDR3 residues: CASNWQGSNEKLFF. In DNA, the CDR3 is TGTGCCAGCAACTGGCAGGGGTCTAATGAAAAACTGTTTTTT.

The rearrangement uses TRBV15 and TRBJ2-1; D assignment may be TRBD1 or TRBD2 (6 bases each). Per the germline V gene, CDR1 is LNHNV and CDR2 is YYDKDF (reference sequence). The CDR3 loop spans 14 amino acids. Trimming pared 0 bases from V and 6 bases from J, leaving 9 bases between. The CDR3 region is CATSRDRGANEQFF. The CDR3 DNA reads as TGTGCCACCAGCAGAGATAGGGGGGCCAATGAGCAGTTCTTC. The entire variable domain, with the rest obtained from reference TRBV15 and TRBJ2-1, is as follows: DAMVIQNPRYQVTQFGKPVTLSCSQTLNHNVMYWYQQKSSQAPKLLFHYYDKDFNNEADTPDNFQSRRPNTSFCFLDIRSPGLGDTAMYLCATSRDRGANEQFFGPGTRLTVL.

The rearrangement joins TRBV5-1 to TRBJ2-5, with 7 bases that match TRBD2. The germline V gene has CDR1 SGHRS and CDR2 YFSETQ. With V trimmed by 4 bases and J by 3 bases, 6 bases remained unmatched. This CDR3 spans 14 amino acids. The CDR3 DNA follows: TGCGCCAGCAGCCCCGGGACTAACAAAGAGACCCAGTACTTC. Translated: CASSPGTNKETQYF.

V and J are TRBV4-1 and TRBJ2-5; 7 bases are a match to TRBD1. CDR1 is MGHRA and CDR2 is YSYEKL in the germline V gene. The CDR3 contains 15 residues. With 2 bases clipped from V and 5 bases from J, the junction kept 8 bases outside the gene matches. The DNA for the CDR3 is TGCGCCAGCAGCCAAATGGACAGGCTTCGGGAGACCCAGTACTTC. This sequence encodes CASSQMDRLRETQYF.

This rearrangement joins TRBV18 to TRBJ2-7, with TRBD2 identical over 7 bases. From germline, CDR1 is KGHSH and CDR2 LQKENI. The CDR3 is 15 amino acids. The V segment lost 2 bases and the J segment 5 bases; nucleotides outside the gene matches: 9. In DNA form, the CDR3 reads TGTGCCAGCTCACCAAGCCTAGCGGCCCTAGACGAGCAGTACTTC. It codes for CASSPSLAALDEQYF.

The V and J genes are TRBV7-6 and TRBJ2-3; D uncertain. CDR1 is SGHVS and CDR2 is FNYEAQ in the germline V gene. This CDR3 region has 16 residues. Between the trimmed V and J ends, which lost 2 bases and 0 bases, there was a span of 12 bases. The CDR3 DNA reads TGTGCCAGCAGCTTACTCACGCCTTCTAGCACAGATACGCAGTATTTT. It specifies CASSLLTPSSTDTQYF.

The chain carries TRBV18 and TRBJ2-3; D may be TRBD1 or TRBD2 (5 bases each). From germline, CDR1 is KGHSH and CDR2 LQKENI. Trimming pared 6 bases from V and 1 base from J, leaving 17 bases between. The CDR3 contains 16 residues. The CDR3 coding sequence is TGTGCCAGCTCCCCGGAATGGGGGAAAGGCACAGATACGCAGTATTTT. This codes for CASSPEWGKGTDTQYF.

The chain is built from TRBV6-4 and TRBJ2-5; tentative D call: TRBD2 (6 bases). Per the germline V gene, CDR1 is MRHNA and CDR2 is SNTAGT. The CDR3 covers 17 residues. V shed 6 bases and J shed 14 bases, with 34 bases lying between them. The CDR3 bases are TGTGCCAGCAGCCGCCCGACTAGACCCCCCGTCGACAGCCTCATCTACTTC. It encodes CASSRPTRPPVDSLIYF.

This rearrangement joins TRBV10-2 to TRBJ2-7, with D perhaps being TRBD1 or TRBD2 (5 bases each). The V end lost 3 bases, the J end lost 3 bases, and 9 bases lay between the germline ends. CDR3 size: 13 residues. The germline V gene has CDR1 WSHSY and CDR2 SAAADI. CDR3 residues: CASSEGTNYEQYF. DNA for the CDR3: TGCGCCAGCAGTGAAGGGACGAACTACGAGCAGTACTTC.

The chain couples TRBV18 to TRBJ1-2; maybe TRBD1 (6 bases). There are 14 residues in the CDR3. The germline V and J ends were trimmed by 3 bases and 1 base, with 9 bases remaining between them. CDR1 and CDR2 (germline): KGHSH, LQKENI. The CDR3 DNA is TGTGCCAGCTCACCCCTACAGGGTAACTATGGCTACACCTTC. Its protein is CASSPLQGNYGYTF.

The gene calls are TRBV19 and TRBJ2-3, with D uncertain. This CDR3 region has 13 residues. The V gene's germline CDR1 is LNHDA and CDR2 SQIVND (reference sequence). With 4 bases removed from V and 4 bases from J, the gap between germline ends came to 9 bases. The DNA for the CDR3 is TGTGCCAGTAGTACACAGAACGCAGATACGCAGTATTTT. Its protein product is CASSTQNADTQYF. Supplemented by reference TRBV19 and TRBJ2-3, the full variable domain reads DGGITQSPKYLFRKEGQNVTLSCEQNLNHDAMYWYRQDPGQGLRLIYYSQIVNDFQKGDIAEGYSVSREKKESFPLTVTSAQKNPTAFYLCASSTQNADTQYFGPGTRLTVL.

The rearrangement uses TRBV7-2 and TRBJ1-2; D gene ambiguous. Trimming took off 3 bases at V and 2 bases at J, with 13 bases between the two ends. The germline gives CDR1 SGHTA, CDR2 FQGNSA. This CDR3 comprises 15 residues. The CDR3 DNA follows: TGTGCCAGCAGCTTTTTGTCGCAGGAGAACTATGGCTACACCTTC. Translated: CASSFLSQENYGYTF.

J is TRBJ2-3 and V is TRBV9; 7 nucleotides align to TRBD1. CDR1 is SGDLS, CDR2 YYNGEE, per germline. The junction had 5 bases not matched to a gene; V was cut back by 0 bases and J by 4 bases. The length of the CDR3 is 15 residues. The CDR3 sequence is CASSVAGTVADTQYF. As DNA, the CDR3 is TGTGCCAGCAGCGTAGCTGGGACAGTCGCAGATACGCAGTATTTT. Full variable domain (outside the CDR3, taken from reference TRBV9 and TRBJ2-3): DSGVTQTPKHLITATGQRVTLRCSPRSGDLSVYWYQQSLDQGLQFLIQYYNGEERAKGNILERFSAQQFPDLHSELNLSSLELGDSALYFCASSVAGTVADTQYFGPGTRLTVL.

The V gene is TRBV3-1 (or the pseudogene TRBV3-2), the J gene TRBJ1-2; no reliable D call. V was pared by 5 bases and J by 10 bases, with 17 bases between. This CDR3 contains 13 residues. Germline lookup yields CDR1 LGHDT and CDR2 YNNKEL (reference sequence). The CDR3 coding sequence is TGTGCCAGCAGCTCTCGGGGAGGGCCGGCCTACACCTTC. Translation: CASSSRGGPAYTF.